This TCR beta chain was sequenced in a study of ipilimumab plus nivolumab after autologous stem cell transplantation. Study in general: DLBCL patients had primary refractory or relapsed disease. The study, taken as a whole, reports: TCR repertoire, Treg phenotype and gut microbiota reportedly support more study of this approach.

About this clone: Its specificity is not known.

TCRdb's table, derived via immunoSEQ multiplex PCR, lists solely in-frame clones and lacks some. In the table there are roughly 25,000 clones, about 86% of which are singletons. After removal of 5 bases from V and 5 bases from J, the junction contained 12 bases not matched to a gene. This CDR3 has 16 amino acids. Germline V lookup: CDR1 SGHTA, CDR2 FQGNSA. The receptor comes from a male donor with diffuse large B-cell lymphoma. The starting material was PBMCs, obtained in a trial of ipilimumab plus nivolumab as post-transplant consolidation. V usage is TRBV7-2 and J usage is TRBJ2-5; 9 bases fit TRBD1. The CDR3 DNA follows: TGTGCCAGCAGCCTAGGTACAGGGGGCGCCGGGGAGACCCAGTACTTC. This codes for CASSLGTGGAGETQYF.